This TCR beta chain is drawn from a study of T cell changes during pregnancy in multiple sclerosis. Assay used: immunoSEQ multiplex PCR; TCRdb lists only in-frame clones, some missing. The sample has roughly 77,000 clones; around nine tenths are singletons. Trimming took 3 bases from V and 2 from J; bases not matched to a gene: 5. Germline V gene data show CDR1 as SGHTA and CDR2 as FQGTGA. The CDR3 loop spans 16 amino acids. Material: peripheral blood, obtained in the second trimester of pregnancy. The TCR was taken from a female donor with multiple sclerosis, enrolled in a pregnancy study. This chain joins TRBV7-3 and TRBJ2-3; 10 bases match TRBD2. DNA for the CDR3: TGTGCCAGCAGCTTGGGTCTAGCGGGGGCCACAGATACGCAGTATTTT. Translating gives CASSLGLAGATDTQYF.